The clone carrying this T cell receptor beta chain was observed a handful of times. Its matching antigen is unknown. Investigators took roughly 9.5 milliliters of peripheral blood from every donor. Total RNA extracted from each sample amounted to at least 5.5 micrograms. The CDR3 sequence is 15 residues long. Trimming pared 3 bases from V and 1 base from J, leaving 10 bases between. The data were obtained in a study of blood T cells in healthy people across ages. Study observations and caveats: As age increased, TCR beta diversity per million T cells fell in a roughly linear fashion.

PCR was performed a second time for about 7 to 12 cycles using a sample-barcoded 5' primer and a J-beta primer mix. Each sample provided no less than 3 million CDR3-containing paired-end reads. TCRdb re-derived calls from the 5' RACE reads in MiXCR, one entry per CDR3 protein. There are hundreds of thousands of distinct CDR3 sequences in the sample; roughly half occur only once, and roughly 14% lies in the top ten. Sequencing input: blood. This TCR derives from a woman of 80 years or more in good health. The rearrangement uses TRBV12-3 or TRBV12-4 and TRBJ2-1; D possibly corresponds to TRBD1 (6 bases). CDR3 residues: CASSFGGASYNEQFF. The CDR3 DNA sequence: TGTGCCAGCAGTTTTGGGGGCGCATCCTACAATGAGCAGTTCTTC.